These 26 T cell receptor beta chains were sequenced from one sample in a study of shared clonotypes between healthy human individuals. Using immunoSEQ multiplex PCR, the repertoire was profiled, and TCRdb retains in-frame clones only, with some absent. The table has about 700,000 clones, under 95% seen once. Positive CCR7 selection of CD45RO-negative cells yielded the naive CD8 cells, and terminally differentiated effector memory CD45RA+ cells were excluded. Sequencing used naive CD8+ T cells sorted from blood. The receptors stem from a man aged 30 to 45 in good health.

V is TRBV7-6 and J is TRBJ2-5; TRBD2 matches 7 bases. Germline-derived CDR1 and CDR2 are SGHVS and FNYEAQ. The CDR3 has 14 amino acids. Losses at the gene ends were 1 base for V and 4 bases for J; bases not matched to a gene: 3. The CDR3 sequence is CASSLGPSGETQYF. The CDR3, as DNA: TGTGCCAGCAGCTTAGGTCCTAGCGGAGAGACCCAGTACTTC.

Concerning this clone: Other DNA variants within this sample encode the same CDR3. This chain links TRBV27 with TRBJ2-7, with 10 bases matching TRBD2. The CDR3 has 14 amino acids. Germline lookup yields CDR1 MNHEY and CDR2 SMNVEV (reference sequence). The V gene end was trimmed by 4 bases and the J gene end by 2 bases; junction bases not matched to a gene: 2. The CDR3 DNA reads TGTGCCAGCAGTTCTAGCGGGAGAGCCTACGAGCAGTACTTC. This encodes CASSSSGRAYEQYF.

This rearrangement joins TRBV5-6 to TRBJ2-7, with 14 bases aligning to TRBD2. Germline V gene lookup returns CDR1 SGHDT and CDR2 YYEEEE. V shed 7 bases and J 4 bases; nucleotides not matched to a gene: 4. This CDR3 is 14 amino acids long. CDR3 sequence reads: CASGLAGGSYEQYF. CDR3 coding DNA: TGTGCCAGCGGACTAGCGGGAGGTTCTTACGAGCAGTACTTC. The whole variable domain, remainder taken from reference TRBV5-6 and TRBJ2-7, is DAGVTQSPTHLIKTRGQQVTLRCSPKSGHDTVSWYQQALGQGPQFIFQYYEEEERQRGNFPDRFSGHQFPNYSSELNVNALLLGDSALYLCASGLAGGSYEQYFGPGTRLTVT.

The CDR3 nucleotides are TGTGCCAGCAGCTTACCGCGGGAGTCTGGCTACAATGAGCAGTTCTTC. The encoded protein is CASSLPRESGYNEQFF. This chain links TRBV7-9 with TRBJ2-1, with 7 bases aligning to TRBD2. V was clipped by 2 bases and J by 3 bases; unmatched bases: 7. CDR1 and CDR2 from the germline V gene are SEHNR and FQNEAQ (reference sequence). The CDR3 is made up of 16 amino acids.

The rearrangement links TRBV5-1 to TRBJ2-7, with D maybe TRBD1 (6 bases). Per germline, CDR1 SGHRS and CDR2 YFSETQ. Deletions cut 4 bases from V and 3 bases from J, with 26 bases between. CDR3 length: 18 residues. The DNA of the CDR3 is TGCGCCAGCAGCACCTCCGGGACACCACCTTCTCCCTTCTACGAGCAGTACTTC. It specifies CASSTSGTPPSPFYEQYF.

The gene calls are TRBV7-9 and TRBJ2-5; no definite D call. V dropped 1 base and J dropped 2 bases, with 8 bases sitting between them. The CDR3 covers 14 residues. Germline-derived CDR1 and CDR2 are SEHNR and FQNEAQ (reference sequence). This CDR3 is CASSLDVRQETQYF. The CDR3 DNA is TGTGCCAGCAGCTTAGATGTCAGACAAGAGACCCAGTACTTC.

The rearrangement links TRBV2 to TRBJ1-1; D is ambiguous. The CDR3 is 11 residues long. Trimming removed 6 bases from V and 11 bases from J, with 13 bases in between. In germline, CDR1 is SNHLY, CDR2 FYNNEI. The CDR3 protein is CASRTLKVAFF. In DNA, the CDR3 is TGTGCCAGCAGGACACTAAAAGTTGCTTTCTTT.

The CDR3 loop reads CASSNTGNNQPQHF. The DNA of the CDR3 is TGTGCCAGCAGTAATACAGGGAACAATCAGCCCCAGCATTTT. The chain has TRBV6-1 and TRBJ1-5, with TRBD1 as a possible D gene (6 bases). V lost 5 bases to trimming and J lost 3 bases, with 11 bases between them. The CDR3 sequence is 14 residues long. The germline gives CDR1 MNHNS, CDR2 SASEGT.

Only one count was recorded for this clone. The gene calls are TRBV7-8 and TRBJ2-4; 10 bases are shared with TRBD2. V shed 5 bases, J shed 4 bases, and the junction held 14 bases outside the gene matches. The length of the CDR3 is 18 residues. The V gene's germline CDR1 is SGHVS and CDR2 FQNEAQ. The CDR3 sequence: CASSPSREREGPKNIQYF. CDR3 coding DNA: TGTGCCAGCAGCCCCAGCCGGGAGCGGGAGGGCCCAAAAAACATTCAGTACTTC.

The V call is TRBV5-1, the J call TRBJ2-1; 9 nucleotides match TRBD2. The CDR3 has 15 amino acids. J lost 8 bases, V lost 4 bases, and 10 bases had no gene match. Germline lookup yields CDR1 SGHRS and CDR2 YFSETQ. CDR3 DNA: TGCGCCAGCAGCCCGGGGGATAGCGGGAGCTATGAGCAGTTCTTC. Translated, it gives CASSPGDSGSYEQFF.

The chain recombines TRBV4-3 with TRBJ2-5, with D possibly TRBD1 on 6 matching bases. This CDR3 has 16 residues. CDR1 LGHNA and CDR2 YSLEER come from the germline V gene. Deletions cut 3 bases from V and 5 bases from J, with 19 bases between. CDR3 DNA sequence: TGCGCCAGCAGCCAGTATAACAGGGATCCTCGGGAGACCCAGTACTTC. As protein: CASSQYNRDPRETQYF.

This rearrangement joins TRBV11-1 to TRBJ2-1; 8 bases align to TRBD1. Germline values: CDR1 SGHAT, CDR2 FQDESV (reference sequence). After removal of 4 bases from V and 0 bases from J, the junction contained 14 bases not matched to a gene. This CDR3 comprises 19 residues. CDR3 loop: CASSSGDRGKRGSYNEQFF. CDR3 sequence (DNA): TGTGCCAGCAGCTCCGGCGACAGGGGAAAACGGGGCTCCTACAATGAGCAGTTCTTC.

About this clone itself: Distinct nucleotide sequences in the sample also encode this CDR3. The rearrangement links TRBV6-5 to TRBJ1-1; D not resolved. The V gene lost 0 bases and the J gene lost 1 base, with 6 bases spanning the gap. The germline gives CDR1 MNHEY, CDR2 SVGAGI. The CDR3 contains 14 residues. CDR3 residues: CASSYSTGNTEAFF. The DNA of the CDR3 is TGTGCCAGCAGTTACTCTACCGGGAACACTGAAGCTTTCTTT.

The chain links TRBV29-1 to TRBJ2-7; possibly TRBD2 for D (5 bases). Trimming shortened V by 4 bases and J by 0 bases, and 7 bases separated the two germline ends. Germline V lookup: CDR1 SQVTM, CDR2 ANQGSEA. The CDR3 has 12 residues. This CDR3 is CSVASSSYEQYF. The CDR3 DNA sequence: TGCAGCGTTGCTAGCAGCTCCTACGAGCAGTACTTC.

The rearrangement joins TRBV5-4 to TRBJ2-5; TRBD2 matches 14 bases. V shed 4 bases, J shed 5 bases, and the junction held 4 bases outside the gene matches. The germline V gene has CDR1 SGHNT and CDR2 YYREEE (reference sequence). CDR3 length equals 15 residues. The CDR3 nucleotides are TGTGCCAGCAGCCCCTGGACTAGCGGGGGGGAGACCCAGTACTTC. As protein: CASSPWTSGGETQYF. The variable domain in full, completed from reference TRBV5-4 and TRBJ2-5, reads ETGVTQSPTHLIKTRGQQVTLRCSSQSGHNTVSWYQQALGQGPQFIFQYYREEENGRGNFPPRFSGLQFPNYSSELNVNALELDDSALYLCASSPWTSGGETQYFGPGTRLLVL.

The gene calls are TRBV19 and TRBJ2-1, with D hard to call. The V and J ends lost 3 bases and 0 bases respectively, with 9 bases between them. Germline CDR1 and CDR2: LNHDA and SQIVND (reference sequence). There are 15 residues in the CDR3. The CDR3, as DNA: TGTGCCAGTAGTATTATATGGGGCTCCTACAATGAGCAGTTCTTC. Residues: CASSIIWGSYNEQFF.

The chain recombines TRBV20-1 with TRBJ2-1; D uncertain. Germline V lookup: CDR1 DFQATT, CDR2 SNEGSKA (reference sequence). CDR3 length equals 11 residues. Trimming left V 0 bases short and J 10 bases short, with 7 bases between. CDR3 nucleotide sequence: TGCAGTGCTAGAGAGAAAGGGGAGCAGTTCTTC. This sequence encodes CSAREKGEQFF.

The genes are TRBV4-3 and TRBJ2-3, with 8 bases identical to TRBD2. After removal of 1 base from V and 0 bases from J, the junction contained 3 bases not matched to a gene. The CDR3 spans 16 residues. Germline V lookup: CDR1 LGHNA, CDR2 YSLEER. The CDR3 nucleotides read TGCGCCAGCAGCCAAGTATCTAGCGGGAGCACAGATACGCAGTATTTT. It yields the protein CASSQVSSGSTDTQYF.

This chain links TRBV2 with TRBJ1-1; TRBD1 matches at 8 bases. The CDR3 loop spans 14 amino acids. CDR1 SNHLY and CDR2 FYNNEI come from the germline V gene. V lost 3 bases and J lost 12; bases outside the gene matches: 12. The CDR3 region is CASSEPGQAPMTFF. The CDR3 DNA is TGTGCCAGCAGTGAGCCGGGACAGGCCCCGATGACTTTCTTT.

This chain uses TRBV21-1 with TRBJ1-1. TRBV21-1 represents a pseudogene. The CDR3 contains 16 residues. In nucleotides, the CDR3 is TGTGCCAGCAGCAAAGGGGACCGGCTACGGAACACTGAAGCTTTCTTT. It yields the protein CASSKGDRLRNTEAFF.

Worth noting for this clone: Other DNA sequences within the sample encode an identical CDR3. The rearrangement uses TRBV9 and TRBJ1-3, with TRBD1 identical over 7 bases. V lost 0 bases and J lost 0; bases outside the gene matches: 0. The CDR3 length is 15 residues. Germline V gives CDR1 SGDLS, CDR2 YYNGEE. The CDR3 is CASSVGDSSGNTIYF. CDR3 bases: TGTGCCAGCAGCGTAGGGGACAGCTCTGGAAACACCATATATTTT.

The chain joins TRBV7-9 to TRBJ2-1, with D possibly being TRBD1 (5 bases). The germline V gene has CDR1 SEHNR and CDR2 FQNEAQ (reference sequence). This CDR3 spans 16 amino acids. With 5 bases removed from V and 0 bases from J, the gap between germline ends came to 14 bases. The CDR3 region has the DNA TGTGCCAGCAGCCCCTCTATAGACAGCTCCTACAATGAGCAGTTCTTC. Translated: CASSPSIDSSYNEQFF. The variable domain in full, completed from reference TRBV7-9 and TRBJ2-1, reads DTGVSQNPRHKITKRGQNVTFRCDPISEHNRLYWYRQTLGQGPEFLTYFQNEAQLEKSRLLSDRFSAERPKGSFSTLEIQRTEQGDSAMYLCASSPSIDSSYNEQFFGPGTRLTVL.

The CDR3 here is CATSREFWQGRGEKLFF. The CDR3 coding sequence is TGTGCCACCAGCAGAGAATTTTGGCAGGGGAGAGGTGAAAAACTGTTTTTT. This sequence joins TRBV15 and TRBJ1-4; the D gene is possibly TRBD1 (6 bases). The CDR3 runs to 17 residues. The V and J ends lost 0 bases and 7 bases respectively, with 18 bases between them. In germline, CDR1 is LNHNV, CDR2 YYDKDF (reference sequence).

J is TRBJ2-7 and V is TRBV7-9; D might be TRBD1 or TRBD2, each matching 5 bases. The germline V gene has CDR1 SEHNR and CDR2 FQNEAQ (reference sequence). The CDR3 runs to 11 residues. Trimming shortened V by 4 bases and J by 12 bases, and 13 bases separated the two germline ends. In DNA form, the CDR3 reads TGTGCCAGCAGCTGGGACGGCCTAACGTACTTC. This sequence encodes CASSWDGLTYF.

V gene TRBV9 combines with J gene TRBJ2-7; D uncertain. The CDR3 runs 12 residues. Germline-derived CDR1 and CDR2 are SGDLS and YYNGEE. V gave up 0 bases and J gave up 3 bases, with 4 bases separating them. This chain's CDR3 is CASSVDFYEQYF. The CDR3 DNA reads TGTGCCAGCAGCGTAGACTTCTACGAGCAGTACTTC. The whole variable domain, remainder taken from reference TRBV9 and TRBJ2-7, is DSGVTQTPKHLITATGQRVTLRCSPRSGDLSVYWYQQSLDQGLQFLIQYYNGEERAKGNILERFSAQQFPDLHSELNLSSLELGDSALYFCASSVDFYEQYFGPGTRLTVT.

The CDR3 DNA is TGTGCCAGCAGTTCATTAGACGGAGTGAACACTGAAGCTTTCTTT. Residues: CASSSLDGVNTEAFF. The J gene is TRBJ1-1, the V gene TRBV28; D gene uncertain. This CDR3 is 15 amino acids long. Germline values: CDR1 MDHEN, CDR2 SYDVKM. V lost 4 bases, J lost 0 bases, and 12 bases lay in between.